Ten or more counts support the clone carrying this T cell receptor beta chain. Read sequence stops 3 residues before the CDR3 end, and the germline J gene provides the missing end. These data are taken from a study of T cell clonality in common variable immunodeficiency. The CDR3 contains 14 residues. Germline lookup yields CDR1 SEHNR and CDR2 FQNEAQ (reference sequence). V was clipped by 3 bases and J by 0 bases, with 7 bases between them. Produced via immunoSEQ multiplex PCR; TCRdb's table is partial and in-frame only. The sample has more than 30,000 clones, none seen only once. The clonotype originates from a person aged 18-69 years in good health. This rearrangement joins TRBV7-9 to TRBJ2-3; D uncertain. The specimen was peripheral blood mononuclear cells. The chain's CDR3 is CASSFGSSTDTQYF. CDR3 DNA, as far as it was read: TGTGCCAGCAGCTTCGGGTCTAGCACAGATACG.